These 20 T cell receptor beta chains share one sample of origin, sequenced in a study of blood T cell repertoires in COVID-19. Profiling relied on immunoSEQ multiplex PCR, and the TCRdb table lists in-frame clones only, not all of them. The sample lists roughly 170,000 clones; about four fifths were seen once. Sequenced input: PBMCs or T cells enriched from blood (not recorded which). The receptors derive from a man aged 55-75 years who had recovered from COVID-19.

This clone appeared a single time. J is TRBJ2-5 and V is TRBV7-8; 7 bases are shared with TRBD1. The trim removed 3 bases at V and 2 bases at J, leaving 3 bases unmatched. The CDR3 spans 14 residues. Germline V gives CDR1 SGHVS, CDR2 FQNEAQ. The CDR3 is CASSLGDSQETQYF. CDR3 bases: TGTGCCAGCAGCTTGGGGGACAGTCAAGAGACCCAGTACTTC.

J is TRBJ2-7 and V is TRBV7-8, with 9 bases matching TRBD2. CDR1 is SGHVS and CDR2 is FQNEAQ in the germline V gene. The CDR3 has 15 amino acids. V trimming: 4 bases; J trimming: 6 bases; junction bases outside the gene matches: 10. The CDR3 reads CASSWGAAGGSEQYF. CDR3 DNA sequence: TGTGCCAGCAGCTGGGGTGCAGCGGGGGGATCCGAGCAGTACTTC.

The rearrangement joins TRBV3-1 (or the pseudogene TRBV3-2) to TRBJ1-1; tentatively, D is TRBD1 (6 bases). V was cut by 3 bases and J by 1 base, with 9 bases left in between. CDR3 length: 14 residues. Germline CDR1 is LGHDT and CDR2 is YNNKEL (reference sequence). The CDR3 here is CASSQGQWNTEAFF. For the CDR3, the DNA is TGTGCCAGCAGCCAGGGACAATGGAACACTGAAGCTTTCTTT.

This clone showed up just once. This chain links TRBV7-8 with TRBJ2-6; TRBD1 might be the D (6 bases). The CDR3 sequence is 16 residues long. The ends were cut back, 0 bases at V and 2 bases at J, with 8 bases in the middle. CDR1 and CDR2 from the germline V gene are SGHVS and FQNEAQ. The CDR3 loop reads CASSLAQGTGANVLTF. The CDR3 nucleotides are TGTGCCAGCAGCTTAGCCCAGGGGACTGGGGCCAACGTCCTGACTTTC.

There are a few counts of this clone. The chain carries TRBV4-2 and TRBJ2-4; 8 bases are a match to TRBD2. Per germline, CDR1 LGHNA and CDR2 YNFKEQ. Losses at the gene ends were 4 bases for V and 2 bases for J; bases not matched to a gene: 16. This CDR3 contains 19 residues. CDR3 residues: CASSRGGLAGWRTKNIQYF. CDR3 nucleotides: TGTGCCAGCAGCCGGGGAGGGCTAGCGGGTTGGCGGACCAAAAACATTCAGTACTTC.

J is TRBJ2-7 and V is TRBV9; no reliable D call. The CDR3 is 14 amino acids. Germline CDR1 is SGDLS and CDR2 is YYNGEE. V was shortened by 1 base and J by 5 bases, with 13 bases between the two germline ends. The chain's CDR3 is CASSVTPLGDEQYF. CDR3 DNA sequence: TGTGCCAGCAGCGTAACGCCCCTCGGAGACGAGCAGTACTTC.

The V gene is TRBV6-6, the J gene TRBJ2-5; TRBD2 agrees at 8 bases. CDR1 and CDR2 from the germline V gene are MNHNY and SVGAGI (reference sequence). The CDR3 spans 15 residues. Trimming at V came to 2 bases and at J to 4 bases, leaving 6 bases not matched to a gene. CDR3 in amino acids: CASSYPRTSSETQYF. CDR3 bases: TGTGCCAGCAGTTACCCCCGGACTAGCTCAGAGACCCAGTACTTC.

This clone appeared a single time. The V and J genes are TRBV6-4 and TRBJ2-3; weak D call: TRBD2 (7 bases). This CDR3 comprises 13 residues. CDR1 MRHNA and CDR2 SNTAGT come from the germline V gene. In DNA form, the CDR3 reads TGTGCTGTAAGGGGGGGTAGCACAGATACGCAGTATTTT. Translated: CAVRGGSTDTQYF.

This clone was observed a few times. V and J are TRBV25-1 and TRBJ2-7; 7 bases fit TRBD1. The CDR3 extends over 15 amino acids. With 5 bases clipped from V and 6 bases from J, the junction kept 13 bases outside the gene matches. Germline CDR1 reads MGHDK; CDR2 reads SYGVNS. The CDR3 nucleotides are TGTGCCAGCAGTCCGCCCTCGACAGGGTCTAGCGAGCAGTACTTC. This encodes CASSPPSTGSSEQYF.

This rearrangement joins TRBV6-1 to TRBJ2-1, with D uncertain. CDR3 length equals 17 residues. V shed 2 bases and J shed 4 bases, with 18 bases lying between them. CDR1 and CDR2 from the germline V gene are MNHNS and SASEGT. DNA of the CDR3: TGTGCCAGCAGTGAATTGGCTGGCAGGAACGGTTACAATGAGCAGTTCTTC. This sequence encodes CASSELAGRNGYNEQFF.

This clone was seen once. The CDR3 loop is CASSPGTANYGYTF. CDR3 DNA: TGTGCCAGCTCACCCGGGACAGCGAACTATGGCTACACCTTC. The chain recombines TRBV18 with TRBJ1-2, with 7 bases fitting TRBD1. CDR3 length: 14 amino acids. The J segment lost 2 bases and the V segment lost 3 bases, leaving 3 bases of the junction unmatched. The germline gives CDR1 KGHSH, CDR2 LQKENI. Variable domain in full (rest from reference TRBV18 and TRBJ1-2): NAGVMQNPRHLVRRRGQEARLRCSPMKGHSHVYWYRQLPEEGLKFMVYLQKENIIDESGMPKERFSAEFPKEGPSILRIQQVVRGDSAAYFCASSPGTANYGYTFGSGTRLTVV.

Here the CDR3 reads CASSLAPGVGTDTQYF. Here the CDR3 DNA reads TGCGCCAGCAGCTTGGCTCCGGGGGTTGGTACAGATACGCAGTATTTT. The chain carries TRBV5-1 and TRBJ2-3; D possibly corresponds to TRBD2 (6 bases). The CDR3 contains 16 residues. The V and J ends lost 0 bases and 3 bases respectively, with 14 bases between them. Germline V CDR1 and CDR2: SGHRS, YFSETQ.

The V call is TRBV3-1 (or the pseudogene TRBV3-2), the J call TRBJ1-4; 9 positions agree with TRBD1. Germline V gene data show CDR1 as LGHDT and CDR2 as YNNKEL (reference sequence). Losses at the gene ends were 4 bases for V and 8 bases for J; bases not matched to a gene: 2. The CDR3 covers 13 residues. The CDR3 DNA sequence: TGTGCCAGCAGCCTCGGACAGGGGGAAAAACTGTTTTTT. It codes for CASSLGQGEKLFF.

CDR3 bases: TGTGCCAGCAGCTTGACTTTAGCCGGGACAGGGTACGAGCAGTACTTC. The encoded protein is CASSLTLAGTGYEQYF. This rearrangement joins TRBV11-2 to TRBJ2-7; 9 bases are shared with TRBD1. The CDR3 extends over 16 amino acids. Germline V CDR1 and CDR2: SGHAT, FQNNGV. The V segment lost 3 bases and the J segment 4 bases; nucleotides outside the gene matches: 10.

The J gene is TRBJ2-7, the V gene TRBV2, with TRBD1 matching 12 bases. Germline-derived CDR1 and CDR2 are SNHLY and FYNNEI. V lost 8 bases and J lost 7; bases outside the gene matches: 12. This CDR3 has 15 amino acids. The CDR3 DNA reads as TGTGCCAGCCTCCTGGGGGGACAGGGGGCTTGGGAGCAGTACTTC. Its protein product is CASLLGGQGAWEQYF.

This chain links TRBV13 with TRBJ2-5; D is uncertain. Germline CDR1 and CDR2: PRHDT and FYEKMQ (reference sequence). CDR3 length: 13 residues. The ends were cut back, 6 bases at V and 1 base at J, with 9 bases in the middle. In DNA, the CDR3 is TGTGCCAGCAGTTTACCGTCCCAAGAGACCCAGTACTTC. It encodes CASSLPSQETQYF. Combining the CDR3 with reference TRBV13 and TRBJ2-5 gives the whole variable domain AAGVIQSPRHLIKEKRETATLKCYPIPRHDTVYWYQQGPGQDPQFLISFYEKMQSDKGSIPDRFSAQQFSDYHSELNMSSLELGDSALYFCASSLPSQETQYFGPGTRLLVL.

The chain has TRBV11-2 and TRBJ1-5, with D possibly TRBD1 on 5 matching bases. The germline V and J ends were trimmed by 5 bases and 0 bases, with 11 bases remaining between them. This CDR3 comprises 15 residues. CDR1 is SGHAT, CDR2 FQNNGV, per germline. CDR3 in amino acids: CASSVTGYSNQPQHF. In nucleotides, the CDR3 is TGTGCCAGCAGCGTCACAGGATATAGCAATCAGCCCCAGCATTTT.

In this sample, this clone turned up a few times. At the DNA level, this CDR3 is encoded by other sequences in the same sample as well. The J gene is TRBJ1-3, the V gene TRBV5-1; D gene uncertain. Trimming cost V 0 bases and J 4 bases, with 14 bases left between them. The CDR3 runs to 16 residues. The germline gives CDR1 SGHRS, CDR2 YFSETQ. The CDR3 region has the DNA TGCGCCAGCAGCTTGGCCGGTCCAATGAGGGGAAACACCATATATTTT. It specifies CASSLAGPMRGNTIYF.

This chain connects TRBV7-9 to TRBJ2-4; D ambiguous. V was cut by 2 bases and J by 0 bases, with 8 bases left in between. The CDR3 is 15 amino acids. CDR1 SEHNR and CDR2 FQNEAQ come from the germline V gene (reference sequence). CDR3 DNA: TGTGCCAGCAGCTTATCGAGTATAGCCAAAAACATTCAGTACTTC. It translates to CASSLSSIAKNIQYF.

The chain has TRBV5-4 and TRBJ2-7, with 10 bases that match TRBD2. The CDR3 runs to 13 residues. V was clipped by 4 bases and J by 7 bases; unmatched bases: 5. Germline assignment: CDR1 SGHNT and CDR2 YYREEE (reference sequence). CDR3 sequence: CASSPGLAREQYF. CDR3 coding DNA: TGTGCCAGCAGCCCGGGACTAGCGCGGGAGCAGTACTTC.